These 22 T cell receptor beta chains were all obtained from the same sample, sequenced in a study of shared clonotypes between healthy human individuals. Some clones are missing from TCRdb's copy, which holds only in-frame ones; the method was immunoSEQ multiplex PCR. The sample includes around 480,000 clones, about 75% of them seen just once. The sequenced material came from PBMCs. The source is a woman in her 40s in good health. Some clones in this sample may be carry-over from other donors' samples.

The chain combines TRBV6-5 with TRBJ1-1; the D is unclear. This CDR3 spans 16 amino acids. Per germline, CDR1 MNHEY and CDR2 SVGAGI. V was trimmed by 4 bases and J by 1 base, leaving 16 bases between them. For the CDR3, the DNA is TGTGCCAGCAGTTCCCTGATCAATGGTTGGAACACTGAAGCTTTCTTT. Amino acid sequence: CASSSLINGWNTEAFF.

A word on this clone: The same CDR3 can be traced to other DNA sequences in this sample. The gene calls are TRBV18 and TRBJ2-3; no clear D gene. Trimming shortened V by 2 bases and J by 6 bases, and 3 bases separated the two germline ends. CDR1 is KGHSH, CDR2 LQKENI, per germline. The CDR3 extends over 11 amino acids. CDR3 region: CASSPADTQYF. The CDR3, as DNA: TGTGCCAGCTCACCAGCGGATACGCAGTATTTT.

CDR3 DNA: TGTGCCAGCAGCAGGGGACAGATTTTCTACGAGCAGTACTTC. As protein: CASSRGQIFYEQYF. The chain has TRBV28 and TRBJ2-5; 7 bases fit TRBD1. With the DNA end fitting TRBJ2-7 better, the J assignment may be wrong. The CDR3 sequence is 14 residues long. The germline V gene encodes CDR1 MDHEN and CDR2 SYDVKM.

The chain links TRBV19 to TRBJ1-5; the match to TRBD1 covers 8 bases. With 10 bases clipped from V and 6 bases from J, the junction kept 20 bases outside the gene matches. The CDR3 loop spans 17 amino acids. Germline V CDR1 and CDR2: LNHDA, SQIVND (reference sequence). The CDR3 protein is CATLPETGDPSGQPQHF. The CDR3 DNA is TGTGCCACCCTCCCAGAGACAGGGGACCCCTCAGGTCAGCCCCAGCATTTT.

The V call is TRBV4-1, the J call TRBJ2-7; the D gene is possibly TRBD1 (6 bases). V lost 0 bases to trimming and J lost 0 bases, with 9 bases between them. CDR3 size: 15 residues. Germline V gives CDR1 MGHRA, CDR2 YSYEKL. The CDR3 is CASSQELDSSYEQYF. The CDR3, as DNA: TGCGCCAGCAGCCAAGAGCTGGACAGCTCCTACGAGCAGTACTTC.

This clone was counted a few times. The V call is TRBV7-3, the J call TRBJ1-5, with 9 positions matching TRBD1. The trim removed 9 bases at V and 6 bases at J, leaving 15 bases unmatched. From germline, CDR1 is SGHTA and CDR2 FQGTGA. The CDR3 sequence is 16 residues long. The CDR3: CASGGWDRDMSQPQHF. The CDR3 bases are TGTGCCAGTGGGGGATGGGACAGGGATATGAGTCAGCCCCAGCATTTT.

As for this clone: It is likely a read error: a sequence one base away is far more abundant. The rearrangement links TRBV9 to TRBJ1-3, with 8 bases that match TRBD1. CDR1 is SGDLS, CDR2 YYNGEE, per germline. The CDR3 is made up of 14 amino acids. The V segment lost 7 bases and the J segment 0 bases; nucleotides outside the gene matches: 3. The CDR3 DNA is TGTGCCAGCGGCGGGACAGGCTCTGGAAACACCATATATTTT. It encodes CASGGTGSGNTIYF.

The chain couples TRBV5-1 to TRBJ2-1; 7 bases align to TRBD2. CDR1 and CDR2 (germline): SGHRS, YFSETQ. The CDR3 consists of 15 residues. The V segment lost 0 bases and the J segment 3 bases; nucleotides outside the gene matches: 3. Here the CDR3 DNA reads TGCGCCAGCAGCTTGGAAGCGGGGATCTACAATGAGCAGTTCTTC. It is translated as CASSLEAGIYNEQFF. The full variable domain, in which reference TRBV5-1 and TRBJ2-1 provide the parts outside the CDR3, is KAGVTQTPRYLIKTRGQQVTLSCSPISGHRSVSWYQQTPGQGLQFLFEYFSETQRNKGNFPGRFSGRQFSNSRSEMNVSTLELGDSALYLCASSLEAGIYNEQFFGPGTRLTVL.

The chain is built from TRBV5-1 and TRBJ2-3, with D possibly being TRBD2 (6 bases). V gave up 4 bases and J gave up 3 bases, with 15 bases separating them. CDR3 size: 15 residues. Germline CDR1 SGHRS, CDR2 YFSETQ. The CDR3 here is CASSPTVAVTDTQYF. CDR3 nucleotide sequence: TGCGCCAGCAGCCCAACGGTAGCGGTGACAGATACGCAGTATTTT.

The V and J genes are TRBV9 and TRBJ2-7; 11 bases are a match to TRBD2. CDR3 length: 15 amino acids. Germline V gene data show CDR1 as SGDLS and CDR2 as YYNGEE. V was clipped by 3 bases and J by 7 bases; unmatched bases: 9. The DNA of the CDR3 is TGTGCCAGCAGCGCCCAGACTAGCGGGAATTATGAGCAGTACTTC. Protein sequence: CASSAQTSGNYEQYF.

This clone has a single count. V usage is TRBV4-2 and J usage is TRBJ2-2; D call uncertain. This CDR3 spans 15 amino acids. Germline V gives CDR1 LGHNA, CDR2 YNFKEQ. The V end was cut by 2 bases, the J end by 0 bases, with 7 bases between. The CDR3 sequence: CASSQLKSNTGELFF. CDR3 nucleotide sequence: TGTGCCAGCAGCCAACTAAAGTCGAACACCGGGGAGCTGTTTTTT.

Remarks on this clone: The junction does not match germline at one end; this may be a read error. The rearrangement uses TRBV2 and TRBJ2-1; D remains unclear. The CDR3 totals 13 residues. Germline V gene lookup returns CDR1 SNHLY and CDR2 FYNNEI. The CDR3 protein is CATSGVGPNEQFF. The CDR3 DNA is TGTGCCACCAGTGGGGTAGGCCCGAATGAGCAGTTCTTC.

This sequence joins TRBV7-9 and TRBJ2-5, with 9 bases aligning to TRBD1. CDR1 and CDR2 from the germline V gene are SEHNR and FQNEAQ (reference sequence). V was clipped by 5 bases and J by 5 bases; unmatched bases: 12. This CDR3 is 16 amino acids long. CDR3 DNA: TGTGCCAGCAGCCTGTCCGGGACAGGGATCGTGGAGACCCAGTACTTC. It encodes CASSLSGTGIVETQYF.

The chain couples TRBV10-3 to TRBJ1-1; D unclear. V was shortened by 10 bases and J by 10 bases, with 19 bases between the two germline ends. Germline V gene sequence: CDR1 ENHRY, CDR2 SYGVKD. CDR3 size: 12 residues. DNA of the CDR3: TGTGCCACCACCGTCCTGGGCCGAGGAGCTTTCTTT. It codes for CATTVLGRGAFF.

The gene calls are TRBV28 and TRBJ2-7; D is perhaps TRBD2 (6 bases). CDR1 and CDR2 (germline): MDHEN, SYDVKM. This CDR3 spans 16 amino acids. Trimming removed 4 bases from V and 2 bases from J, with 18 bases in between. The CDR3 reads CASSSNRRGGPYEQYF. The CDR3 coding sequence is TGTGCCAGCAGTTCCAACAGGCGGGGAGGACCCTACGAGCAGTACTTC.

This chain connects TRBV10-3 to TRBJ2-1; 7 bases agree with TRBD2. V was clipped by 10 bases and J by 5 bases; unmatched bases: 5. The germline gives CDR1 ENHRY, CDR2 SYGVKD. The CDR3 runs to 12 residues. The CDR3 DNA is TGTGCCACGGCTCTAGCGGACAATGAGCAGTTCTTC. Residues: CATALADNEQFF.

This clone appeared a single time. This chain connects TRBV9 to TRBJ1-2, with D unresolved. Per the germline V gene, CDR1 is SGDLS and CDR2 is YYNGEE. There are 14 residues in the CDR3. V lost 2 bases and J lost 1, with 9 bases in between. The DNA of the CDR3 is TGTGCCAGCAGCGTGCACGGGGATAACTATGGCTACACCTTC. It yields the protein CASSVHGDNYGYTF.

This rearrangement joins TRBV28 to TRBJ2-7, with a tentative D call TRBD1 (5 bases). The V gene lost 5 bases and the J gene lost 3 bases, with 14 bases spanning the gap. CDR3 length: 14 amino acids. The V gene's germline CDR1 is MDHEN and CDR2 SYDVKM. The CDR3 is CASSAEGVIYEQYF. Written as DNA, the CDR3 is TGTGCCAGCAGTGCAGAAGGGGTTATCTACGAGCAGTACTTC.

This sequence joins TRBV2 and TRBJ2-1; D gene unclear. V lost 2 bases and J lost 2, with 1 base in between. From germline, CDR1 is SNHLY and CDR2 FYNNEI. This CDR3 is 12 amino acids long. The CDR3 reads CASSEPYNEQFF. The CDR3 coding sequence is TGTGCCAGCAGTGAACCCTACAATGAGCAGTTCTTC. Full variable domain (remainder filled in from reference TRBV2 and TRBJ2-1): EPEVTQTPSHQVTQMGQEVILRCVPISNHLYFYWYRQILGQKVEFLVSFYNNEISEKSEIFDDQFSVERPDGSNFTLKIRSTKLEDSAMYFCASSEPYNEQFFGPGTRLTVL.

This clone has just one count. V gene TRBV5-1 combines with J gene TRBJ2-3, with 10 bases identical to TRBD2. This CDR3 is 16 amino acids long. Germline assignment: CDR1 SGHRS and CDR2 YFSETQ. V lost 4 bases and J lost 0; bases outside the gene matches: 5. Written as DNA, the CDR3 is TGCGCCAGCAGCAAAACGACTAGCGGGAGCACAGATACGCAGTATTTT. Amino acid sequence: CASSKTTSGSTDTQYF.

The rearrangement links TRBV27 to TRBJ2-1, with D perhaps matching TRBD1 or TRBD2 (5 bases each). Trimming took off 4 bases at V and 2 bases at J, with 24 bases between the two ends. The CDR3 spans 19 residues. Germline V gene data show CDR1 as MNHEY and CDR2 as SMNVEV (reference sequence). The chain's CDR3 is CASSSNSVGVGLTYNEQFF. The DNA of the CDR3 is TGTGCCAGCAGTTCGAATAGTGTGGGAGTGGGGCTAACCTACAATGAGCAGTTCTTC.

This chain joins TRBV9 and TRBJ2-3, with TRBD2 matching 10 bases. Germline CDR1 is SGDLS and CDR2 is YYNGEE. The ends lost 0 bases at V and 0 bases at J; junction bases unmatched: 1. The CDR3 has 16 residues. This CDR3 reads CASSVGAGGSTDTQYF. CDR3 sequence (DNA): TGTGCCAGCAGCGTAGGAGCGGGGGGGAGCACAGATACGCAGTATTTT. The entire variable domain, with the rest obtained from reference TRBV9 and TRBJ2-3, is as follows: DSGVTQTPKHLITATGQRVTLRCSPRSGDLSVYWYQQSLDQGLQFLIQYYNGEERAKGNILERFSAQQFPDLHSELNLSSLELGDSALYFCASSVGAGGSTDTQYFGPGTRLTVL.